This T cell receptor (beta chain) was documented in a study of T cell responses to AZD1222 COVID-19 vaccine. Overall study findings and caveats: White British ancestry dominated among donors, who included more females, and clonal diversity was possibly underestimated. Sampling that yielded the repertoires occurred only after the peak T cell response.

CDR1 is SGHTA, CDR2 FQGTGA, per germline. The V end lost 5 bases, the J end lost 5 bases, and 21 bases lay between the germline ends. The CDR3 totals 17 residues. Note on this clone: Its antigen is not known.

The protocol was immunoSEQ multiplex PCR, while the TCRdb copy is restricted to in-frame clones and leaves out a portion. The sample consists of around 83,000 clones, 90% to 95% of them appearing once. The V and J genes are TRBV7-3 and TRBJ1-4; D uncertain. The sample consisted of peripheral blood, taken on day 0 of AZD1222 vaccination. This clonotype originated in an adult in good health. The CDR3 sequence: CASSKQSIPKLNEKLFF. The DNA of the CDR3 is TGTGCCAGCAGCAAACAAAGTATCCCAAAACTAAATGAAAAACTGTTTTTT.